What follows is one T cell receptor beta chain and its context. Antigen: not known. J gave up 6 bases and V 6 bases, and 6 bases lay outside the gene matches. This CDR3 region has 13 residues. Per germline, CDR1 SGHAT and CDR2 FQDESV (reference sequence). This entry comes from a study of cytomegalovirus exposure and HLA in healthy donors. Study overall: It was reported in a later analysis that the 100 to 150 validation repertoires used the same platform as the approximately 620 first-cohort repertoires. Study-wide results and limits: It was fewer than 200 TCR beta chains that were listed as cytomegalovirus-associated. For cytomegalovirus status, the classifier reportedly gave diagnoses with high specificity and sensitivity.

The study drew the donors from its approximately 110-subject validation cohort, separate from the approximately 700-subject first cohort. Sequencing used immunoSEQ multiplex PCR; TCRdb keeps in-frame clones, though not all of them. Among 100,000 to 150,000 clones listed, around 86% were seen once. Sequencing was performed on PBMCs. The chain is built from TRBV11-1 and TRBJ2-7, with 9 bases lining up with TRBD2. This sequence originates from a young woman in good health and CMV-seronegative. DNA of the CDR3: TGTGCCAGCAGTCCTTATAGCGGGAGCGAGCAGTACTTC. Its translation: CASSPYSGSEQYF.